A selection of T cell receptor beta chains follows, all from one sample in a study of breast tumors, draining lymph nodes, adjacent tissues. TCRdb reanalysed the multiplex PCR reads using MiXCR and keeps one entry per CDR3 protein. The sample yields 30,000 to 40,000 distinct CDR3 sequences, roughly 32% seen once. The sequenced sample consisted of breast tumor tissue. The receptor set was obtained from a female donor with breast cancer. Some clones in this sample may be carry-over from other donors' samples. Each CDR3 is given with its conserved first and last residue. A D gene is named only where the DNA matches it firmly. Rows may omit the clone size; those that give it use once, few, many or a size class.

d_gene: .; j_gene: TRBJ2-3; v_gene: TRBV11-3; abundance: many; CDR3aa: CASSPRQSLRTDTQYF; CDR3nt: TGTGCCAGCAGCCCCAGACAGTCCCTGCGCACAGATACGCAGTATTTT
d_gene: TRBD1; j_gene: TRBJ1-5; v_gene: TRBV12-3/TRBV12-4; abundance: many; CDR3aa: CASSPYVPGTDQPQHF; CDR3nt: TGTGCCAGCAGCCCTTATGTGCCTGGGACAGATCAGCCCCAGCATTTT
d_gene: TRBD2; j_gene: TRBJ2-7; v_gene: TRBV3-1; abundance: few; CDR3aa: CASRPASGREGEQYF; CDR3nt: TGTGCCAGCAGGCCAGCTAGCGGGAGGGAAGGCGAGCAGTACTTC
d_gene: .; j_gene: TRBJ2-7; v_gene: TRBV10-2; abundance: .; CDR3aa: CASSERSTLSYEQYF; CDR3nt: TGCGCCAGCAGTGAACGCAGCACCCTATCCTACGAGCAGTACTTC
d_gene: .; j_gene: TRBJ2-3; v_gene: TRBV30; abundance: .; CDR3aa: CAWSPKDTQYF; CDR3nt: TGTGCCTGGAGCCCGAAAGATACGCAGTATTTT
d_gene: .; j_gene: TRBJ2-3; v_gene: TRBV5-8; abundance: many; CDR3aa: CASSSGGFASTDTQYF; CDR3nt: TGTGCCAGCAGCTCTGGGGGCTTTGCTAGCACAGATACGCAGTATTTT
d_gene: .; j_gene: TRBJ2-7; v_gene: TRBV3-1; abundance: .; CDR3aa: CASSQELQRRGSSYEQYF; CDR3nt: TGTGCCAGCAGCCAAGAGTTGCAGCGGAGGGGGAGCTCCTACGAGCAGTACTTC
d_gene: TRBD2; j_gene: TRBJ2-3; v_gene: TRBV6-1; abundance: few; CDR3aa: CASSRTSGGRTDTQYF; CDR3nt: TGTGCCAGCAGTCGGACTAGCGGGGGGCGCACAGATACGCAGTATTTT
d_gene: TRBD1; j_gene: TRBJ2-1; v_gene: TRBV3-1; abundance: few; CDR3aa: CASSRDRGDYNEQFF; CDR3nt: TGTGCCAGCAGCCGGGACAGGGGGGACTACAATGAGCAGTTCTTC
d_gene: .; j_gene: TRBJ2-1; v_gene: TRBV3-1; abundance: many; CDR3aa: CASSQEGRGYNEQFF; CDR3nt: TGTGCCAGCAGCCAAGAAGGTAGAGGCTACAATGAGCAGTTCTTC
d_gene: TRBD2; j_gene: TRBJ2-3; v_gene: TRBV12-3/TRBV12-4; abundance: many; CDR3aa: CASSAGLAGGSDTQYF; CDR3nt: TGTGCCAGCAGTGCCGGACTAGCGGGAGGTTCAGATACGCAGTATTTT
d_gene: .; j_gene: TRBJ2-5; v_gene: TRBV11-2; abundance: .; CDR3aa: CASSLGTRGTQYF; CDR3nt: TGTGCCAGCAGCTTAGGGACACGAGGCACCCAGTACTTC
d_gene: TRBD2; j_gene: TRBJ2-3; v_gene: TRBV7-2; abundance: .; CDR3aa: CASSLDFPSGSYTDTQYF; CDR3nt: TGTGCCAGCAGCTTAGATTTCCCTAGCGGGAGTTACACAGATACGCAGTATTTT
d_gene: .; j_gene: TRBJ2-5; v_gene: TRBV5-1; abundance: many; CDR3aa: CASSLARGRGETQYF; CDR3nt: TGCGCCAGCAGCTTGGCCAGGGGGAGGGGAGAGACCCAGTACTTC
d_gene: TRBD2; j_gene: TRBJ2-5; v_gene: TRBV5-6; abundance: many; CDR3aa: CASSWGLAGERGYF; CDR3nt: TGTGCCAGCAGCTGGGGACTAGCGGGAGAACGCGGGTACTTC
d_gene: TRBD2; j_gene: TRBJ2-1; v_gene: TRBV6-1; abundance: few; CDR3aa: CASRPLTSGRSYNEQFF; CDR3nt: TGTGCCAGCAGGCCACTCACTAGCGGGAGATCCTACAATGAGCAGTTCTTC
d_gene: .; j_gene: TRBJ1-1; v_gene: TRBV29-1; abundance: few; CDR3aa: CSVDQGGMNTEAFF; CDR3nt: TGCAGCGTTGATCAAGGGGGTATGAACACTGAAGCTTTCTTT
d_gene: .; j_gene: TRBJ2-3; v_gene: TRBV5-1; abundance: few; CDR3aa: CASSWADTQYF; CDR3nt: TGCGCCAGCAGCTGGGCAGATACGCAGTATTTT
d_gene: .; j_gene: TRBJ2-3; v_gene: TRBV20-1; abundance: many; CDR3aa: CSASVGLGDTQYF; CDR3nt: TGCAGTGCTAGCGTCGGGTTGGGGGATACGCAGTATTTT
d_gene: TRBD2; j_gene: TRBJ2-2; v_gene: TRBV20-1; abundance: medium-sized; CDR3aa: CSARAPSGSPNTGELFF; CDR3nt: TGCAGTGCTAGAGCCCCTAGCGGGAGTCCGAACACCGGGGAGCTGTTTTTT
d_gene: TRBD1; j_gene: TRBJ2-1; v_gene: TRBV9; abundance: .; CDR3aa: CASSVAGTGANNEQFF; CDR3nt: TGTGCCAGCAGCGTAGCTGGGACAGGAGCCAACAATGAGCAGTTCTTC
d_gene: .; j_gene: TRBJ1-2; v_gene: TRBV19; abundance: few; CDR3aa: CASSRRDGSSGYTF; CDR3nt: TGTGCCAGTAGTAGGCGGGACGGATCTTCTGGCTACACCTTC
d_gene: TRBD2; j_gene: TRBJ2-3; v_gene: TRBV15; abundance: many; CDR3aa: CATAAGGSTDTQYF; CDR3nt: TGTGCCACCGCAGCGGGAGGTAGCACAGATACGCAGTATTTT